What follows are 7 T cell receptor beta chains derived from one specimen sequenced in a study of cytomegalovirus exposure and HLA in healthy donors (TCRdb year 2017). The library was produced with the immunoSEQ multiplex PCR assay. For the multiplex PCR, a mixture combining 60 forward primers for TCR Vbeta segments and 13 reverse primers for TCR Jbeta segments was used. TCRdb's version of the immuneACCESS table is confined to in-frame rearrangements and falls short of the full clone set. An unresolved V gene accounts for under half of the shortfall where checked; the remainder is of unknown origin. The sample table contains roughly 120,000 clones; only one count was recorded for over 60% of them. The ten largest clones take up 3.7% of the sample. The sequenced sample was PBMCs. These receptors all stem from a human donor in good health.

This clone was seen more than once but under ten times. The rearrangement joins TRBV19 to TRBJ2-1, with D perhaps matching TRBD1 (5 bases). V shed 4 bases and J shed 0 bases, with 10 bases lying between them. From germline, CDR1 is LNHDA and CDR2 SQIVND (reference sequence). This CDR3 region has 15 residues. CDR3 coding DNA: TGTGCCAGTAGTACAATAGGGGCCTCCTACAATGAGCAGTTCTTC. Its protein is CASSTIGASYNEQFF.

This clone was seen only a few times. The chain combines TRBV7-9 with TRBJ1-2; D is undetermined. The CDR3 is 12 amino acids. V was clipped by 3 bases and J by 2 bases, with 4 bases between them. Germline V CDR1 and CDR2: SEHNR, FQNEAQ (reference sequence). The CDR3 DNA is TGTGCCAGCAGCTTCGAGAACTATGGCTACACCTTC. Its protein product is CASSFENYGYTF.

The CDR3 here is CASSLWGSGGQQETQYF. Written as DNA, the CDR3 is TGTGCCAGCAGCTTATGGGGGTCAGGGGGACAGCAAGAGACCCAGTACTTC. The chain recombines TRBV7-9 with TRBJ2-5, with 7 positions matching TRBD1. Germline V gene sequence: CDR1 SEHNR, CDR2 FQNEAQ (reference sequence). Trimming at V came to 2 bases and at J to 2 bases, leaving 11 bases not matched to a gene. This CDR3 is built from 17 residues.

The chain carries TRBV1 and TRBJ2-1; the table's D call, TRBD2, was not checked against the DNA. TRBV1 is a listed pseudogene. The CDR3 totals 20 residues. The CDR3 region has the DNA TGCACCAGCAGCCAAGGATGCGGGAGGGGTGGCGGGTACTCCTACAATGAGCAGTTCTTC. Amino acids: CTSSQGCGRGGGYSYNEQFF.

The rearrangement joins TRBV5-6 to TRBJ2-7, with D possibly TRBD2 on 5 matching bases. The CDR3 sequence is 14 residues long. V was cut by 5 bases and J by 2 bases, with 14 bases left in between. CDR1 and CDR2 (germline): SGHDT, YYEEEE. The DNA of the CDR3 is TGTGCCAGCAGGCCGCGTCTAGCAACCTACGAGCAGTACTTC. It codes for CASRPRLATYEQYF.

The CDR3 here is CASSLGTGRVGEKLFF. CDR3 DNA: TGTGCCAGCAGCTTAGGGACAGGACGGGTTGGTGAAAAACTGTTTTTT. This chain links TRBV5-5 with TRBJ1-4; 8 bases fit TRBD1. Germline lookup yields CDR1 SGHKS and CDR2 YYEKEE (reference sequence). This CDR3 region has 16 residues. Trimming took 2 bases from V and 7 from J; bases not matched to a gene: 10.

CDR3 DNA sequence: TGTGCCAGCAGCGTAGGGCCTAGCGCCTACAATGAGCAGTTCTTC. This sequence encodes CASSVGPSAYNEQFF. The J gene is TRBJ2-1, the V gene TRBV9; weak D call: TRBD2 (6 bases). The germline V gene encodes CDR1 SGDLS and CDR2 YYNGEE. This CDR3 is 15 amino acids long. Trimming left V 0 bases short and J 2 bases short, with 9 bases between.